The TCR beta chain described here comes from a study of T cell responses to AZD1222 COVID-19 vaccine. Study-level points and caveats: Clonal diversity may have been underestimated in mostly white British donors. Sampling captured repertoires only after the peak T cell response. Baseline seropositives among AZD1222 recipients totaled only six or seven. Breadth and depth of Spike-specific TCRs rose after two AZD1222 doses.

On this clone itself: No antigen is known for it.

The assay was immunoSEQ multiplex PCR, and TCRdb's table has in-frame clones only and misses some. The repertoire holds approximately 130,000 clones, roughly 93% seen once, with around 3.1% in the top ten. The clonotype was recovered from an adult in good health. Material: peripheral blood, obtained on day 0 of AZD1222 vaccination.

CDR3 in amino acids: CATSRVGQGIAPLHF. The CDR3 DNA reads as TGTGCCACCAGCAGAGTTGGACAGGGCATTGCACCCCTCCACTTT. The V and J genes are TRBV15 and TRBJ1-6; 8 bases align to TRBD1. Unmatched junction bases numbered 7, after V lost 1 base and J lost 11 bases. Germline V lookup: CDR1 LNHNV, CDR2 YYDKDF (reference sequence). This CDR3 comprises 15 residues.